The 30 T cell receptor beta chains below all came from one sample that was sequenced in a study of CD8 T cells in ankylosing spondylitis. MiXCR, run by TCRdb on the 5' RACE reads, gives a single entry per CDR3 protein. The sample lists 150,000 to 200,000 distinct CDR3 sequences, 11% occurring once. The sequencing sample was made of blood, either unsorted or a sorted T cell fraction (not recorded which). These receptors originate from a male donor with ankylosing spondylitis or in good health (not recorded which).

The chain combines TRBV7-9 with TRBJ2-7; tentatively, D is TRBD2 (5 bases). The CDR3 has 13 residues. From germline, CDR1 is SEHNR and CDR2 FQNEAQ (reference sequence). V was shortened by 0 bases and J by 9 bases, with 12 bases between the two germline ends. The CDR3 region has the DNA TGTGCCAGCAGCTTAGCGGGAGTTATAGTGCAGTACTTC. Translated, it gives CASSLAGVIVQYF.

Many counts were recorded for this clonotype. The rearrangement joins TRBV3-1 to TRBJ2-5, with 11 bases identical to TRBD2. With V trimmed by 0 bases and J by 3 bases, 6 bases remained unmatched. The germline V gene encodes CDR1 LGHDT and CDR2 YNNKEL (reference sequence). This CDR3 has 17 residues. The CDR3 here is CASSQDVGLAGKETQYF. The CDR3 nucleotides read TGTGCCAGCAGCCAAGACGTAGGACTAGCGGGCAAAGAGACCCAGTACTTC.

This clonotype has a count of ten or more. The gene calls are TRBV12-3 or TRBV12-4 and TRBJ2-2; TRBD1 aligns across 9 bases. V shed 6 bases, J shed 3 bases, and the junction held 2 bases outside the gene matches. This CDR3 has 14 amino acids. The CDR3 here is CASSGTGYTGELFF. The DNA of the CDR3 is TGTGCCAGCAGCGGGACAGGGTACACCGGGGAGCTGTTTTTT.

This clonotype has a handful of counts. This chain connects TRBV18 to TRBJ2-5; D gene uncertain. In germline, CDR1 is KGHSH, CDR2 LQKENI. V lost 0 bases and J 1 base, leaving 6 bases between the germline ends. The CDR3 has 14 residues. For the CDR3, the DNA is TGTGCCAGCTCACCACCGTCATCCCAAGAGACCCAGTACTTC. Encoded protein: CASSPPSSQETQYF.

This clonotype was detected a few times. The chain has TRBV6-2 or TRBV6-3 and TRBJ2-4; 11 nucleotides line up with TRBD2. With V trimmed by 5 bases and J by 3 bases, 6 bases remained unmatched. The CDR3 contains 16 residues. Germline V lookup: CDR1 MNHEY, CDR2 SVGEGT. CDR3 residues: CASSVLAGEIKNIQYF. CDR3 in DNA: TGTGCCAGCAGTGTACTAGCGGGAGAAATCAAAAACATTCAGTACTTC.

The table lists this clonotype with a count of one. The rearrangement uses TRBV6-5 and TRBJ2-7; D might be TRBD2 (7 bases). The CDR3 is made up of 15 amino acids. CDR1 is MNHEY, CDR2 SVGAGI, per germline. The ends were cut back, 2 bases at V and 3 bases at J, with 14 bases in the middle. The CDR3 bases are TGTGCCAGCAGTTACGGGAGGGGGGGCCTCTACGAGCAGTACTTC. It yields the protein CASSYGRGGLYEQYF.

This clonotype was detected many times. CDR3 residues: CASSESPGPEAFF. DNA of the CDR3: TGCGCCAGCAGTGAGAGTCCAGGCCCTGAAGCTTTCTTT. The chain links TRBV10-2 to TRBJ1-1; D gene uncertain. The CDR3 has 13 residues. V was pared by 2 bases and J by 6 bases, with 10 bases between. Germline V lookup: CDR1 WSHSY, CDR2 SAAADI.

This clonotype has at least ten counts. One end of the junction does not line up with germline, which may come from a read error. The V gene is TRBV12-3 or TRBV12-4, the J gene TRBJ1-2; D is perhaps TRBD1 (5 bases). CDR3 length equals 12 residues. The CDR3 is CASSLGVRGYTF. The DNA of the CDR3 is TGTGCCAGCAGCTTAGGGGTACGGGGCTACACCTTC.

As DNA, the CDR3 is TGTGCCAGCAGCCGGACTAGCGGGGTAGGGAACAATGAGCAGTTCTTC. Its protein product is CASSRTSGVGNNEQFF. The chain combines TRBV7-2 with TRBJ2-1, with 12 bases that match TRBD2. Looked up from germline, CDR1 is SGHTA and CDR2 is FQGNSA. J gave up 5 bases and V 5 bases, and 7 bases lay outside the gene matches. The CDR3 has 16 amino acids. The entire variable domain, with the rest obtained from reference TRBV7-2 and TRBJ2-1, is as follows: GAGVSQSPSNKVTEKGKDVELRCDPISGHTALYWYRQSLGQGLEFLIYFQGNSAPDKSGLPSDRFSAERTGGSVSTLTIQRTQQEDSAVYLCASSRTSGVGNNEQFFGPGTRLTVL.

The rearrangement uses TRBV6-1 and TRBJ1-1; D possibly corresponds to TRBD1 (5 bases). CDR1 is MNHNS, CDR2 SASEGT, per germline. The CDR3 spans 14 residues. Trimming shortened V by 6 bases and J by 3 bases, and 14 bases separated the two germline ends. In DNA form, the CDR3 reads TGTGCCAGCAGACCCCTACGAGGGGACACTGAAGCTTTCTTT. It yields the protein CASRPLRGDTEAFF.

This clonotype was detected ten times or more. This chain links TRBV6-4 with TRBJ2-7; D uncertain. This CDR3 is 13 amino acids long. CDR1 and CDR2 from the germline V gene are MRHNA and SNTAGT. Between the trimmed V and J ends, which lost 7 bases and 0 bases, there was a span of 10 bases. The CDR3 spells CASTKGPSYEQYF. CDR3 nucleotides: TGTGCCAGCACGAAAGGACCCTCCTACGAGCAGTACTTC.

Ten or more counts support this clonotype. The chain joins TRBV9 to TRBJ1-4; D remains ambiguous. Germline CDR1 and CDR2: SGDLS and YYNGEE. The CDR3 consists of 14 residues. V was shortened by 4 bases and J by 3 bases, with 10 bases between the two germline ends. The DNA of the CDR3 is TGTGCCAGCAGCAGACGACGGGCTAATGAAAAACTGTTTTTT. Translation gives CASSRRRANEKLFF.

The CDR3 here is CASSGEIATDTQYF. The CDR3, as DNA: TGTGCCAGCAGTGGGGAGATCGCCACAGATACGCAGTATTTT. The rearrangement links TRBV12-3 or TRBV12-4 to TRBJ2-3, with D tentatively TRBD2 (5 bases). This CDR3 region has 14 residues. V lost 5 bases and J 2 bases, leaving 11 bases between the germline ends.

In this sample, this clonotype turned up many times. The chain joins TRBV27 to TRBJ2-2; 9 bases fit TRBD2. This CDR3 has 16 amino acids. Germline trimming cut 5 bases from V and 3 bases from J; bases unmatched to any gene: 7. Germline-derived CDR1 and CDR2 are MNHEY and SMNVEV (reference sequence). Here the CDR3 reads CASSPTGLADTGELFF. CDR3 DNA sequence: TGTGCCAGCAGTCCTACGGGACTAGCTGACACCGGGGAGCTGTTTTTT.

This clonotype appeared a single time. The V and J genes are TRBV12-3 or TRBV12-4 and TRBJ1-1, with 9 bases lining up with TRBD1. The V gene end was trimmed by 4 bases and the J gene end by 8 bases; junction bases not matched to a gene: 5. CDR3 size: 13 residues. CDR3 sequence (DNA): TGTGCCAGCAGTTCCGGACAGGGGCTCGAAGCTTTCTTT. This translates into CASSSGQGLEAFF.

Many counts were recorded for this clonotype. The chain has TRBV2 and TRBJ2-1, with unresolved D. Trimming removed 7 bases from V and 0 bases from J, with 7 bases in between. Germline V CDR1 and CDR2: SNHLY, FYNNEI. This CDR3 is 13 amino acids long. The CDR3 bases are TGTGCCAGCACCCCGAGCTCCTACAATGAGCAGTTCTTC. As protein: CASTPSSYNEQFF.

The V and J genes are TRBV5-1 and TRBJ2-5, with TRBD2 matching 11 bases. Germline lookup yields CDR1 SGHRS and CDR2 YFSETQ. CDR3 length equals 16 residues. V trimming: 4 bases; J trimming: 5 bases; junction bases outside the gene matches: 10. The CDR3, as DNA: TGCGCCAGCAGCAACTACGACTCTAGCGGGGGGGAGACCCAGTACTTC. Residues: CASSNYDSSGGETQYF. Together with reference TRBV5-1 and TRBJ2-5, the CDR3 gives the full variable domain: KAGVTQTPRYLIKTRGQQVTLSCSPISGHRSVSWYQQTPGQGLQFLFEYFSETQRNKGNFPGRFSGRQFSNSRSEMNVSTLELGDSALYLCASSNYDSSGGETQYFGPGTRLLVL.

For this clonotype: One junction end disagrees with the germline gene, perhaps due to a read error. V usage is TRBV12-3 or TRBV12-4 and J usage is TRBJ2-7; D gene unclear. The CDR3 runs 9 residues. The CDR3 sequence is CVSSYEQYF. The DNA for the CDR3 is TGTGTCAGCAGCTACGAGCAGTACTTC.

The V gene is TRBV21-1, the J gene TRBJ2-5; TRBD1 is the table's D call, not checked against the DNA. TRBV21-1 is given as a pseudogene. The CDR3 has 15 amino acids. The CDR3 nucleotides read TGTGCCAGCAGCAAGCCGGGACAGGGGGCCGAGACCCAGTACTTC. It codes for CASSKPGQGAETQYF.

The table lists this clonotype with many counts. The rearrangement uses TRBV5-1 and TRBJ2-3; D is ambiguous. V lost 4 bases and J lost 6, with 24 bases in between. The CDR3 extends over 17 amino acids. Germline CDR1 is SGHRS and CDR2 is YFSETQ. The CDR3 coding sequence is TGCGCCAGCAGCCCTTCTTGGACGGGCCACCTGATCGATACGCAGTATTTT. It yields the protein CASSPSWTGHLIDTQYF. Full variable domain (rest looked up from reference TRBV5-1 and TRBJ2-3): KAGVTQTPRYLIKTRGQQVTLSCSPISGHRSVSWYQQTPGQGLQFLFEYFSETQRNKGNFPGRFSGRQFSNSRSEMNVSTLELGDSALYLCASSPSWTGHLIDTQYFGPGTRLTVL.

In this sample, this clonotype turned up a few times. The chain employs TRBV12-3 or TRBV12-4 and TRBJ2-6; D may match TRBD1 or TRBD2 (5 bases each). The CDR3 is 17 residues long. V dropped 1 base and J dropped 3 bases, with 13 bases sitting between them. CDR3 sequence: CASSLVTEGFGANVLTF. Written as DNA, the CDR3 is TGTGCCAGCAGTTTAGTCACTGAGGGGTTTGGGGCCAACGTCCTGACTTTC.

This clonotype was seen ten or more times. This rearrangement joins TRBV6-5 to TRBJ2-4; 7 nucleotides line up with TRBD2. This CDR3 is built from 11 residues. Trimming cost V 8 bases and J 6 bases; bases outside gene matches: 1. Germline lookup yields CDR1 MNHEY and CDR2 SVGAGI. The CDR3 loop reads CASGRGNIQYF. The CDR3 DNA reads TGTGCCAGCGGGAGGGGAAACATTCAGTACTTC.

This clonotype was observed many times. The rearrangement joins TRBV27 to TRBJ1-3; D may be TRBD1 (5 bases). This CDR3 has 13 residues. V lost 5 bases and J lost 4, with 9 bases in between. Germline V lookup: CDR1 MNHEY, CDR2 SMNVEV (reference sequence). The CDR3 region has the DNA TGTGCCAGCAGTCCGGGACTCGGAAACACCATATATTTT. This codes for CASSPGLGNTIYF.

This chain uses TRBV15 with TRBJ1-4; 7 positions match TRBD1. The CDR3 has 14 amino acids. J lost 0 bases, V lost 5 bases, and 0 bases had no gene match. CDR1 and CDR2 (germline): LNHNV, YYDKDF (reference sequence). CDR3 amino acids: CATSGQATNEKLFF. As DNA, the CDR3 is TGTGCCACCAGCGGACAGGCAACTAATGAAAAACTGTTTTTT.

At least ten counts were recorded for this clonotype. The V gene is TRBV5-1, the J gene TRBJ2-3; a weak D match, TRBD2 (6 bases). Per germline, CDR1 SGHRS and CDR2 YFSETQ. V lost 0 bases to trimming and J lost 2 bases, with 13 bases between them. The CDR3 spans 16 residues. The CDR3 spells CASSLDWAGSTDTQYF. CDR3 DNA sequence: TGCGCCAGCAGCTTGGACTGGGCGGGGTCCACAGATACGCAGTATTTT.

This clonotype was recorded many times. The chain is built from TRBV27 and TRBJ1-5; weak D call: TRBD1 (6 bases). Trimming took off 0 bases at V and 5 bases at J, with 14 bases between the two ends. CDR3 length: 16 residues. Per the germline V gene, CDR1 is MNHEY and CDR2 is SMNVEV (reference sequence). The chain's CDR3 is CASSLSGGLRHQPQHF. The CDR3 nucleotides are TGTGCCAGCAGTTTATCTGGGGGCCTCCGTCATCAGCCCCAGCATTTT.

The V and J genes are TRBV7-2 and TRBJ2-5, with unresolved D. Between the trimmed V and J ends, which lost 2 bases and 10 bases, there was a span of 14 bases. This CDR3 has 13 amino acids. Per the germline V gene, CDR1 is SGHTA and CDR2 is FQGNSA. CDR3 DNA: TGTGCCAGCAGCTTAAGGAACTTCATTCACCAGTACTTC. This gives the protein CASSLRNFIHQYF. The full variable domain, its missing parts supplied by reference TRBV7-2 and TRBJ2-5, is GAGVSQSPSNKVTEKGKDVELRCDPISGHTALYWYRQSLGQGLEFLIYFQGNSAPDKSGLPSDRFSAERTGGSVSTLTIQRTQQEDSAVYLCASSLRNFIHQYFGPGTRLLVL.

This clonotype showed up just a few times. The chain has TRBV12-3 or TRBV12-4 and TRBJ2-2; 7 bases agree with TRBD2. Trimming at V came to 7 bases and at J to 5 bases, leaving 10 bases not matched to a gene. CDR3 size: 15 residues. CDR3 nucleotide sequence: TGTGCCAGCACGACACGTTTGGGGGGGACCGGGGAGCTGTTTTTT. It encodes CASTTRLGGTGELFF.

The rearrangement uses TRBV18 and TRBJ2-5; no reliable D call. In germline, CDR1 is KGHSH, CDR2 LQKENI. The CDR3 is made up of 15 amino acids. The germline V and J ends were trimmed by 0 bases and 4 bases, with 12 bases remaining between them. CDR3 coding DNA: TGTGCCAGCTCACCACCCACTCTACCGGGAGAGACCCAGTACTTC. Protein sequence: CASSPPTLPGETQYF.

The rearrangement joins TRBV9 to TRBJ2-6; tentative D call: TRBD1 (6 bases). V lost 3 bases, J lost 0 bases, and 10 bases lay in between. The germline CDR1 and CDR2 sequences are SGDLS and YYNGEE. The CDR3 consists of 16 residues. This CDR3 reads CASSGAGVSGANVLTF. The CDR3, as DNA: TGTGCCAGCAGCGGGGCAGGGGTCTCTGGGGCCAACGTCCTGACTTTC.